Listed below are T cell receptor beta chains from one sample, sequenced in a study of blood T cells in healthy people across ages. TCRdb re-called the 5' RACE reads with MiXCR, one entry per CDR3 protein. The sample lists 800,000 to 950,000 distinct CDR3 sequences; around 46% were seen once. Sample: blood. The receptors were sampled from a man in his thirties or forties in good health. The CDR3 runs from the conserved cysteine through the conserved F or W. Each record gives: D gene, V gene, J gene, clone size, CDR3 length, CDR3 protein, CDR3 DNA. The D gene is left open where the match is weak. Clone sizes are given selectively: once, few, many, or a class where the clone is expanded.

.	TRBV7-3	TRBJ1-1	.	12	CASSSSGGEAFF	TGTGCCAGCAGCTCTAGTGGCGGTGAAGCTTTCTTT
.	TRBV11-1	TRBJ2-1	many	13	CASRLSSYNEQFF	TGTGCCAGCAGATTGAGCTCCTACAATGAGCAGTTCTTC
TRBD2	TRBV28	TRBJ2-5	.	16	CASSLTSGGGLETQYF	TGTGCCAGCAGTTTGACTAGCGGGGGGGGCTTGGAGACCCAGTACTTC
TRBD2	TRBV11-1	TRBJ2-3	few	17	CASSVGLAGESTDTQYF	TGTGCCAGCAGCGTGGGACTAGCGGGGGAGAGCACAGATACGCAGTATTTT
TRBD1	TRBV7-3	TRBJ1-2	.	13	CASSGDSSYGYTF	TGTGCCAGCAGCGGGGACAGTTCCTATGGCTACACCTTC
TRBD1	TRBV20-1	TRBJ2-1	few	16	CSATSITGGPYNEQFF	TGCAGTGCTACCTCAATTACAGGGGGCCCCTACAATGAGCAGTTCTTC
.	TRBV7-2	TRBJ2-5	.	12	CASSLQYGEQYF	TGTGCCAGCAGCCTACAGTACGGGGAGCAGTACTTC
TRBD1	TRBV5-1	TRBJ2-2	once	13	CATTGTNTGELFF	TGCGCCACGACAGGGACGAACACCGGGGAGCTGTTTTTT
.	TRBV6-2/TRBV6-3	TRBJ2-5	.	14	CASTTPGGMETQYF	TGTGCCAGCACCACCCCCGGGGGAATGGAGACCCAGTACTTC
.	TRBV5-1	TRBJ2-7	few	13	CASSLALLGEQYF	TGCGCCAGCAGCTTGGCCCTTCTGGGGGAGCAGTACTTC
.	TRBV5-1	TRBJ1-2	.	14	CASSLVSIQDGYTF	TGCGCCAGCAGCTTGGTTTCGATCCAGGATGGCTACACCTTC
.	TRBV6-5	TRBJ1-2	.	14	CASSYGQPNYGYTF	TGTGCCAGCAGTTACGGACAGCCTAACTATGGCTACACCTTC
.	TRBV11-3	TRBJ2-1	many	14	CASSLREKYNEQFF	TGTGCCAGCAGCTTACGAGAGAAATACAATGAGCAGTTCTTC
.	TRBV25-1	TRBJ1-2	few	14	CASSDPTGLYGYTF	TGTGCCAGCAGTGACCCGACAGGTCTCTATGGCTACACCTTC
.	TRBV20-1	TRBJ1-5	.	14	CSARDRQGGQPQHF	TGCAGTGCTAGAGATCGGCAGGGAGGTCAGCCCCAGCATTTT
.	TRBV6-5	TRBJ1-2	.	15	CASSYSIGMAYGYTF	TGTGCCAGCAGTTACTCAATTGGTATGGCCTATGGCTACACCTTC
.	TRBV6-5	TRBJ2-3	.	16	CASSYSIAGNPDTQYF	TGTGCCAGCAGTTACTCGATTGCCGGTAACCCAGATACGCAGTATTTT
.	TRBV21-1	TRBJ2-4	few	16	CASSKVRGIAKNIQYF	TGTGCCAGCAGCAAAGTAAGGGGAATAGCCAAAAACATTCAGTACTTC
.	TRBV4-1	TRBJ2-7	.	13	CASSQVPTYEQYF	TGCGCCAGCAGCCAAGTACCTACCTACGAGCAGTACTTC
.	TRBV21-1	TRBJ2-7	.	14	CASNGKGPPYEQYF	TGTGCCAGCAACGGTAAGGGCCCCCCTTACGAGCAGTACTTC
.	TRBV20-1	TRBJ2-3	.	12	CSASGGKYTQYF	TGCAGTGCTAGCGGGGGCAAATATACGCAGTATTTT
.	TRBV24-1	TRBJ2-5	few	15	CATSDSTRTQETQYF	TGTGCCACCAGTGATTCCACCAGGACCCAAGAGACCCAGTACTTC
TRBD2	TRBV7-2	TRBJ2-3	.	16	CASSKDGTTSTDTQYF	TGTGCCAGCAGTAAAGACGGGACTACTAGTACAGATACGCAGTATTTT
.	TRBV20-1	TRBJ2-7	.	12	CSVGSSGRLQYF	TGCAGTGTTGGGAGTTCAGGGAGACTCCAGTACTTC
.	TRBV21-1	TRBJ1-4	.	15	CASSKLGGTDEKLFF	TGTGCCAGCAGCAAACTTGGGGGCACGGATGAAAAACTGTTTTTT
TRBD2	TRBV12-3/TRBV12-4	TRBJ2-1	.	14	CASSRRDYDNEQFF	TGTGCCAGCAGCCGCCGGGACTATGACAATGAGCAGTTCTTC
.	TRBV5-6	TRBJ1-4	.	15	CASSLAGASLEKLFF	TGTGCCAGCAGCTTGGCTGGGGCGAGCCTTGAAAAACTGTTTTTT
.	TRBV12-3/TRBV12-4	TRBJ2-6	few	14	CASTLTSGANVPTF	TGTGCCAGCACTCTTACCTCTGGGGCCAACGTCCCGACTTTC
TRBD1	TRBV20-1	TRBJ2-1	.	14	CSAEPGTGFDEQFF	TGCAGTGCCGAACCCGGGACAGGGTTCGATGAGCAGTTCTTC
.	TRBV4-3	TRBJ1-1	few	15	CASSPGGGLGTEAFF	TGCGCCAGCAGCCCCGGCGGGGGGCTGGGCACTGAAGCTTTCTTT
.	TRBV28	TRBJ1-2	few	14	CASSLETGLYGYTF	TGTGCCAGCAGTTTGGAGACAGGACTCTATGGCTACACCTTC
.	TRBV5-5	TRBJ1-2	.	13	CASSLDTPRGYTF	TGTGCCAGCAGCTTGGACACCCCCAGAGGCTACACCTTC
TRBD2	TRBV3-1	TRBJ2-3	few	16	CASSPRGLQTTDTQYF	TGTGCCAGCAGCCCGCGGGGGTTACAAACCACAGATACGCAGTATTTT
TRBD1	TRBV25-1	TRBJ1-2	.	12	CTTGTGGSGYTF	TGTACCACCGGGACAGGGGGCAGTGGCTACACCTTC
.	TRBV5-5	TRBJ2-1	.	15	CASSFGTLSYNEQFF	TGTGCCAGCAGCTTCGGGACTCTGTCCTACAATGAGCAGTTCTTC
.	TRBV6-2/TRBV6-3	TRBJ2-7	.	12	CASSETFYEQYF	TGTGCCAGCAGCGAGACATTCTACGAGCAGTACTTC
.	TRBV27	TRBJ2-4	.	14	CASSFIGSEVGQYF	TGTGCCAGCAGTTTTATCGGTTCGGAGGTAGGGCAGTACTTC
.	TRBV27	TRBJ1-6	.	14	CASSSYDRNSPLHF	TGTGCCAGCAGTTCTTACGACCGGAATTCACCCCTCCACTTT
.	TRBV20-1	TRBJ1-1	few	13	CSVRSSQNTEAFF	TGCAGTGTCCGAAGCAGTCAGAACACTGAAGCTTTCTTT
.	TRBV24-1	TRBJ2-2	.	15	CATSDSDFNTGELFF	TGTGCCACCAGTGACTCGGATTTCAACACCGGGGAGCTGTTTTTT
.	TRBV7-3	TRBJ2-3	.	16	CASSLIGLASTDTQYF	TGTGCCAGCAGCTTAATAGGGCTGGCTAGCACAGATACGCAGTATTTT
.	TRBV20-1	TRBJ2-7	few	13	CSASQGFQGEQYF	TGCAGTGCTAGCCAGGGGTTCCAGGGCGAGCAGTACTTC
TRBD1	TRBV4-1	TRBJ1-1	once	15	CASSYHRGGGTEAFF	TGCGCCAGCAGCTACCACAGGGGGGGTGGCACTGAAGCTTTCTTT
.	TRBV20-1	TRBJ1-1	few	12	CSAEVGNTEAFF	TGCAGTGCCGAGGTGGGGAACACTGAAGCTTTCTTT
TRBD2	TRBV7-2	TRBJ2-3	many	14	CASSPLRGGDTQYF	TGTGCCAGCAGCCCCCTGCGGGGGGGAGATACGCAGTATTTT
TRBD2	TRBV10-3	TRBJ2-3	.	15	CAISAQTSGGDTQYF	TGTGCCATCAGTGCCCAGACTAGCGGGGGCGATACGCAGTATTTT
TRBD1	TRBV29-1	TRBJ1-2	.	14	CSAVGQEGGYGYTF	TGCAGCGCTGTTGGACAGGAGGGCGGCTATGGCTACACCTTC
.	TRBV5-1	TRBJ2-7	.	15	CASSSTDRNTYEQYF	TGCGCCAGCAGCTCCACAGACAGAAATACCTACGAGCAGTACTTC
.	TRBV7-2	TRBJ2-7	.	15	CASSASGTAYYEQYF	TGTGCCAGCAGCGCATCCGGGACGGCCTACTACGAGCAGTACTTC
.	TRBV12-3/TRBV12-4	TRBJ2-3	.	15	CASSPDNPGADTQYF	TGTGCCAGCAGTCCTGATAACCCCGGGGCAGATACGCAGTATTTT